A selection of T cell receptor beta chains follows, all from one sample in a study of blood T cell repertoires in COVID-19. Data came from immunoSEQ multiplex PCR; TCRdb stores just in-frame clones and leaves some out. The table has about 69,000 clones, approximately 82% seen once. Sequenced: peripheral blood. The receptor set was obtained from a woman aged 80 or over with acute or convalescent COVID-19. Both conserved end residues are part of each CDR3. Fields, in order: D gene, CDR3 length, clone size, J gene, V gene, CDR3 protein, CDR3 DNA. A D gene is named only where the DNA matches it firmly. Size values are once, few and many counts, or a class for expanded clones, and some rows have none.

D: TRBD1
length: 13
size: -
J: TRBJ2-1
V: TRBV6-5
CDR3: CATRSRTGHEQFF
DNA: TGTGCCACCAGAAGTAGGACAGGGCATGAGCAGTTCTTC

D: -
length: 15
size: -
J: TRBJ2-1
V: TRBV4-2
CDR3: CASSQDPGLPNEQFF
DNA: TGTGCCAGCAGCCAAGATCCGGGACTCCCGAATGAGCAGTTCTTC

D: -
length: 11
size: -
J: TRBJ1-1
V: TRBV14
CDR3: CASSQDLGAFF
DNA: TGTGCCAGCAGCCAAGATCTAGGAGCTTTCTTT

D: TRBD1
length: 17
size: -
J: TRBJ1-4
V: TRBV19
CDR3: CASSSWTGGKANEKLFF
DNA: TGTGCCAGTAGTTCTTGGACAGGGGGTAAAGCTAATGAAAAACTGTTTTTT

D: -
length: 15
size: -
J: TRBJ1-5
V: TRBV19
CDR3: CATEPRGGGGQPQHF
DNA: TGTGCCACCGAGCCCCGGGGTGGTGGTGGTCAGCCCCAGCATTTT

D: TRBD2
length: 15
size: -
J: TRBJ2-5
V: TRBV27
CDR3: CASSLRWTSGQTQYF
DNA: TGTGCCAGCAGTTTAAGATGGACTAGCGGGCAGACCCAGTACTTC

D: -
length: 17
size: once
J: TRBJ1-2
V: TRBV5-5
CDR3: CASSESTGGRSSGGYTF
DNA: TGTGCCAGCAGCGAGTCGACAGGAGGTCGTTCATCCGGGGGCTACACCTTC

D: -
length: 15
size: -
J: TRBJ1-1
V: TRBV3-1/TRBV3-2
CDR3: CASSPPGRVGTEAFF
DNA: TGTGCCAGCAGCCCCCCGGGCAGGGTGGGAACTGAAGCTTTCTTT

D: -
length: 14
size: -
J: TRBJ2-2
V: TRBV18
CDR3: CASSPIDSTGELFF
DNA: TGTGCCAGCTCACCAATTGATAGCACCGGGGAGCTGTTTTTT

D: -
length: 14
size: -
J: TRBJ1-2
V: TRBV5-4
CDR3: CASSLVGADYGYTF
DNA: TGTGCCAGCAGCTTGGTCGGAGCCGACTATGGCTACACCTTC

D: -
length: 13
size: -
J: TRBJ2-3
V: TRBV29-1
CDR3: CSVDTRITDTQYF
DNA: TGCAGCGTTGACACTAGGATCACAGATACGCAGTATTTT

D: TRBD2
length: 15
size: -
J: TRBJ2-5
V: TRBV6-4
CDR3: CASRTSGGGQETQYF
DNA: TGTGCCAGCAGGACTAGCGGGGGGGGTCAAGAGACCCAGTACTTC

D: -
length: 12
size: few
J: TRBJ2-7
V: TRBV5-1
CDR3: CASSADSYEQYF
DNA: TGCGCCAGCAGCGCTGACAGCTACGAGCAGTACTTC

D: -
length: 15
size: -
J: TRBJ2-1
V: TRBV3-1/TRBV3-2
CDR3: CASSQDGLAVDEQFF
DNA: TGTGCCAGCAGCCAAGATGGGTTAGCTGTCGATGAGCAGTTCTTC

D: -
length: 16
size: -
J: TRBJ1-3
V: TRBV6-1
CDR3: CASSEWGGNSGNTIYF
DNA: TGTGCCAGCAGTGAATGGGGCGGGAACTCTGGAAACACCATATATTTT

D: -
length: 11
size: -
J: TRBJ2-7
V: TRBV6-6
CDR3: CASSRDYEQYF
DNA: TGTGCCAGCAGCCGGGACTACGAGCAGTACTTC

D: -
length: 13
size: -
J: TRBJ1-1
V: TRBV7-9
CDR3: CASSLGGGTEAFF
DNA: TGTGCCAGCAGCTTAGGCGGGGGAACTGAAGCTTTCTTT

D: TRBD2
length: 18
size: -
J: TRBJ2-3
V: TRBV5-1
CDR3: CASSPRGLAGGFTDTQYF
DNA: TGCGCCAGCAGCCCTAGAGGACTAGCGGGGGGGTTCACAGATACGCAGTATTTT

D: -
length: 12
size: -
J: TRBJ2-1
V: TRBV7-2
CDR3: CASSSRGGEQFF
DNA: TGTGCCAGCAGCTCCAGGGGCGGTGAGCAGTTCTTC

D: -
length: 14
size: -
J: TRBJ1-5
V: TRBV6-1
CDR3: CASSELGRDQPQHF
DNA: TGTGCCAGCAGTGAACTGGGTCGGGATCAGCCCCAGCATTTT

D: TRBD1
length: 15
size: -
J: TRBJ1-2
V: TRBV5-1
CDR3: CASSDPGTGGGGYTF
DNA: TGCGCCAGCAGCGACCCAGGGACAGGGGGCGGTGGCTACACCTTC

D: TRBD1
length: 16
size: -
J: TRBJ2-3
V: TRBV5-1
CDR3: CASSKGQGGSTDTQYF
DNA: TGCGCCAGCAGCAAAGGACAGGGAGGTAGCACAGATACGCAGTATTTT

D: TRBD2
length: 14
size: -
J: TRBJ2-3
V: TRBV11-2
CDR3: CASSLSGGVDTQYF
DNA: TGTGCCAGCAGTCTGAGCGGGGGGGTGGATACGCAGTATTTT

D: -
length: 10
size: -
J: TRBJ2-7
V: TRBV21-1
CDR3: CASYYCLQYF
DNA: -

D: TRBD1
length: 14
size: few
J: TRBJ2-7
V: TRBV2
CDR3: CASRRRQGGYEQYF
DNA: TGTGCCAGCAGACGACGACAGGGCGGCTACGAGCAGTACTTC

D: TRBD1
length: 16
size: once
J: TRBJ2-4
V: TRBV19
CDR3: CASSTDGTGSKNIQYF
DNA: TGTGCCAGTAGTACCGACGGGACAGGCTCCAAAAACATTCAGTACTTC

D: -
length: 16
size: once
J: TRBJ1-4
V: TRBV6-4
CDR3: CASSWRGNAGDEKLFF
DNA: TGTGCCAGCAGTTGGAGGGGTAATGCTGGCGATGAAAAACTGTTTTTT

D: -
length: 15
size: once
J: TRBJ1-2
V: TRBV5-1
CDR3: CASSPDIGGNYGYTF
DNA: TGCGCCAGCAGCCCTGATATCGGAGGGAACTATGGCTACACCTTC